Shown below are 3 T cell receptor beta chains from a single sample sequenced in a study of breast tumors, draining lymph nodes, adjacent tissues. TCRdb reanalysed the multiplex PCR reads using MiXCR and keeps one entry per CDR3 protein. Here the sample spans approximately 300,000 distinct CDR3 sequences, 30% to 35% being singletons. The lymph nodes were axillary draining lymph nodes from breast cancer patients. The sequencing input was axillary lymph node tissue. The receptors were gathered from a female donor with breast cancer. Some clones in this sample may be carry-over from other donors' samples.

This clonotype was observed many times. The chain joins TRBV5-4 to TRBJ2-3; D possibly corresponds to TRBD1 (5 bases). Trimming pared 4 bases from V and 3 bases from J, leaving 12 bases between. Germline CDR1 and CDR2: SGHNT and YYREEE (reference sequence). The CDR3 covers 14 residues. The CDR3, as DNA: TGTGCCAGCAGCCTACCAACAGGAACAGATACGCAGTATTTT. Its translation is CASSLPTGTDTQYF.

The chain is built from TRBV20-1 and TRBJ1-5; 9 bases agree with TRBD1. The CDR3 contains 16 residues. With V trimmed by 6 bases and J by 4 bases, 13 bases remained unmatched. The germline V gene encodes CDR1 DFQATT and CDR2 SNEGSKA (reference sequence). The DNA of the CDR3 is TGCAGTGCCCCACCCGCGGACAGGGGCCTAAATCAGCCCCAGCATTTT. Protein: CSAPPADRGLNQPQHF.

In its sample, this clonotype was seen many times. The V gene is TRBV7-9, the J gene TRBJ2-1; no definite D call. With 1 base removed from V and 11 bases from J, the gap between germline ends came to 9 bases. Germline V CDR1 and CDR2: SEHNR, FQNEAQ (reference sequence). The CDR3 runs 12 residues. The CDR3 coding sequence is TGTGCCAGCAGCTTAGGGATTCTAAAGCAGTTCTTC. Encoded protein: CASSLGILKQFF.